Listed below are T cell receptor beta chains from one sample, sequenced in a study of blood T cells in healthy people across ages. TCRdb reanalysed the 5' RACE reads using MiXCR and keeps one entry per CDR3 protein. This table holds fewer than 900,000 distinct CDR3 sequences, more than 40% found once. The source material was blood. Receptors originate from a woman in her fifties or sixties in good health. The CDR3 runs from the conserved cysteine through the conserved F or W.

TRBV29-1 | CSVRGQAGGTGELFF
TRBV29-1 | CRVVTRLYEQYF
TRBV7-6 | CASSPSGLAGFTDTQYF
TRBV25-1 | CASSVAGVGEKLFF
TRBV7-2 | CASSLIVRYEQYF
TRBV5-1 | CASSQERPNTGELFF
TRBV5-1 | CASSLGNAGRLTGELFF
TRBV2 | CASKPDQGDYGYTF
TRBV9 | CASSPGQGTGANVLTF
TRBV6-5 | CASNQGSRTDTQYF
TRBV6-4 | CASSDPQGQNPRDQPQHF
TRBV12-3/TRBV12-4 | CASSFGPSEQYF
TRBV7-8 | CASTSRDFMNTEAFF
TRBV6-2/TRBV6-3 | CASSYNGGLQETQYF
TRBV7-2 | CASSLGRGQGYEQFF
TRBV7-3 | CASSLLARGAGGDQYF